These 22 T cell receptor beta chains share one sample of origin, sequenced in a study of blood T cell repertoires in COVID-19. The assay was immunoSEQ multiplex PCR, and TCRdb's table has in-frame clones only and misses some. The table has just over 90,000 clones, less than 90% seen once. Material: peripheral blood. The receptors originated from a woman older than 75 with acute or convalescent COVID-19.

V and J are TRBV6-5 and TRBJ1-6; D is ambiguous. The CDR3 has 15 residues. V lost 7 bases and J 4 bases, leaving 14 bases between the germline ends. Germline V gene sequence: CDR1 MNHEY, CDR2 SVGAGI. CDR3 amino acids: CASNPGGGYNSPLHF. CDR3 in DNA: TGTGCCAGCAACCCAGGAGGCGGTTATAATTCACCCCTCCACTTT.

As for this clone: This sample includes further DNA sequences coding for the same CDR3. The rearrangement uses TRBV5-5 and TRBJ1-1; D unclear. V was shortened by 5 bases and J by 5 bases, with 16 bases between the two germline ends. This CDR3 has 14 amino acids. CDR1 is SGHKS, CDR2 YYEKEE, per germline (reference sequence). Written as DNA, the CDR3 is TGTGCCAGCAGTTTCTTTCGGCAGAGGACTGAAGCTTTCTTT. It codes for CASSFFRQRTEAFF.

The chain uses TRBV11-3 and TRBJ1-1; TRBD1 matches at 7 bases. This CDR3 is 15 amino acids long. V dropped 5 bases and J dropped 2; count of bases not matched to a gene: 8. Germline CDR1 SGHNT, CDR2 YENEEA. CDR3 region: CASSPRTGFNTEAFF. Written as DNA, the CDR3 is TGTGCCAGCAGCCCACGGACAGGATTCAACACTGAAGCTTTCTTT.

The rearrangement joins TRBV11-2 to TRBJ2-1, with TRBD2 as a possible D gene (6 bases). CDR3 length: 12 residues. Germline V gene lookup returns CDR1 SGHAT and CDR2 FQNNGV. Trimming cost V 3 bases and J 6 bases, with 6 bases left between them. CDR3 residues: CASSFGGNEQFF. CDR3 nucleotide sequence: TGTGCCAGCAGCTTCGGGGGCAATGAGCAGTTCTTC.

The chain uses TRBV19 and TRBJ2-2; the D gene is possibly TRBD2 (7 bases). This CDR3 comprises 16 residues. Trimming removed 1 base from V and 0 bases from J, with 9 bases in between. Germline CDR1 LNHDA, CDR2 SQIVND (reference sequence). DNA of the CDR3: TGTGCCAGTAGTATAGTGCGGGGGCCGAACACCGGGGAGCTGTTTTTT. It yields the protein CASSIVRGPNTGELFF. The full variable domain, rest sourced from reference TRBV19 and TRBJ2-2, is DGGITQSPKYLFRKEGQNVTLSCEQNLNHDAMYWYRQDPGQGLRLIYYSQIVNDFQKGDIAEGYSVSREKKESFPLTVTSAQKNPTAFYLCASSIVRGPNTGELFFGEGSRLTVL.

The chain couples TRBV19 to TRBJ1-2; 8 bases match TRBD1. CDR3 size: 14 residues. In germline, CDR1 is LNHDA, CDR2 SQIVND (reference sequence). Trimming removed 5 bases from V and 7 bases from J; junction bases left unmatched: 9. The CDR3 region is CASSSDRGSRGYTF. CDR3 nucleotides: TGTGCCAGTAGTTCCGACAGGGGATCTCGTGGCTACACCTTC.

The CDR3 reads CASSREGGETQYF. The CDR3 DNA follows: TGTGCCAGCAGCAGGGAGGGGGGCGAGACCCAGTACTTC. The chain carries TRBV11-3 and TRBJ2-5; weak D call: TRBD2 (7 bases). The germline V gene encodes CDR1 SGHNT and CDR2 YENEEA. This CDR3 is built from 13 residues. Trimming shortened V by 5 bases and J by 5 bases, and 12 bases separated the two germline ends.

The DNA for the CDR3 is TGTGCCAGCACAGCGGGGAGCTACAATGAGCAGTTCTTC. Translated, it gives CASTAGSYNEQFF. The chain recombines TRBV6-5 with TRBJ2-1; 7 bases line up with TRBD2. CDR1 and CDR2 from the germline V gene are MNHEY and SVGAGI. V lost 7 bases and J lost 3; bases outside the gene matches: 3. This CDR3 contains 13 residues.

The rearrangement uses TRBV19 and TRBJ1-2; D unresolved. The CDR3 length is 13 residues. V lost 3 bases, J lost 3 bases, and 8 bases lay in between. Germline V lookup: CDR1 LNHDA, CDR2 SQIVND (reference sequence). In DNA, the CDR3 is TGTGCCAGTAGTATTACAGCCTACTATGGCTACACCTTC. It is translated as CASSITAYYGYTF. Together with reference TRBV19 and TRBJ1-2, the CDR3 gives the full variable domain: DGGITQSPKYLFRKEGQNVTLSCEQNLNHDAMYWYRQDPGQGLRLIYYSQIVNDFQKGDIAEGYSVSREKKESFPLTVTSAQKNPTAFYLCASSITAYYGYTFGSGTRLTVV.

The rearrangement joins TRBV28 to TRBJ2-7; 9 nucleotides align to TRBD1. The CDR3 covers 14 residues. The germline V gene has CDR1 MDHEN and CDR2 SYDVKM. Trimming removed 10 bases from V and 5 bases from J; junction bases left unmatched: 12. The CDR3 DNA sequence: TGTGCCAACGCCCGTGGGGACAGGGAGAACGAGCAGTACTTC. The encoded protein is CANARGDRENEQYF.

This clone was counted once. CDR3 nucleotides: TGTGCCAGCTCACCACCGGACACCTTCTACGAGCAGTACTTC. Protein sequence: CASSPPDTFYEQYF. The chain recombines TRBV18 with TRBJ2-7; D perhaps matches TRBD1 (5 bases). CDR1 is KGHSH, CDR2 LQKENI, per germline. V dropped 0 bases and J dropped 3 bases, with 9 bases sitting between them. The CDR3 contains 14 residues.

V is TRBV11-3 and J is TRBJ1-3; TRBD1 is a possible D gene (5 bases). CDR1 and CDR2 from the germline V gene are SGHNT and YENEEA. This CDR3 spans 17 amino acids. V lost 3 bases and J 0 bases, leaving 15 bases between the germline ends. The CDR3, as DNA: TGTGCCAGCAGCTTGATGGCCAGGGCTAACTCTGGAAACACCATATATTTT. Its translation is CASSLMARANSGNTIYF.

A few counts support this clone. The chain uses TRBV6-1 and TRBJ1-1; a possible D gene is TRBD1 (6 bases). CDR3 length equals 13 residues. The V gene's germline CDR1 is MNHNS and CDR2 SASEGT. Trimming took 5 bases from V and 4 from J, leaving 11 bases between them. The CDR3 spells CASSSPGATEAFF. The CDR3, as DNA: TGTGCCAGCAGTTCTCCAGGGGCCACTGAAGCTTTCTTT.

The rearrangement joins TRBV7-9 to TRBJ1-2; 9 positions agree with TRBD1. With 0 bases clipped from V and 2 bases from J, the junction kept 1 base outside the gene matches. The CDR3 totals 15 residues. The V gene's germline CDR1 is SEHNR and CDR2 FQNEAQ (reference sequence). This chain's CDR3 is CASSLATGGNYGYTF. CDR3 bases: TGTGCCAGCAGCTTAGCGACAGGGGGGAACTATGGCTACACCTTC.

The CDR3 region is CASSSGTDYGYTF. The CDR3 coding sequence is TGTGCCAGCAGTTCCGGGACAGACTATGGCTACACCTTC. The chain joins TRBV6-6 to TRBJ1-2; TRBD1 aligns across 7 bases. The germline V gene has CDR1 MNHNY and CDR2 SVGAGI (reference sequence). V shed 4 bases and J 3 bases; nucleotides not matched to a gene: 2. The CDR3 covers 13 residues.

CDR3 nucleotide sequence: TGTGCCAGCAGCTTGGGGCGGACTAGCGGGGGATTGTACGAGCAGTACTTC. Protein product: CASSLGRTSGGLYEQYF. The rearrangement joins TRBV7-8 to TRBJ2-7, with 13 nucleotides matching TRBD2. Germline-derived CDR1 and CDR2 are SGHVS and FQNEAQ. With V trimmed by 3 bases and J by 4 bases, 9 bases remained unmatched. CDR3 length: 17 residues.

This clone was picked up one time. The chain recombines TRBV5-1 with TRBJ1-5, with TRBD1 identical over 11 bases. Germline V CDR1 and CDR2: SGHRS, YFSETQ. Trimming removed 4 bases from V and 7 bases from J; junction bases left unmatched: 4. The CDR3 has 14 amino acids. The CDR3 loop reads CASSGGQGAQPQHF. The CDR3 region has the DNA TGCGCCAGCAGCGGAGGACAGGGGGCACAGCCCCAGCATTTT.

This chain links TRBV19 with TRBJ1-2; 9 bases are a match to TRBD1. The germline V gene encodes CDR1 LNHDA and CDR2 SQIVND (reference sequence). V gave up 8 bases and J gave up 3 bases; unmatched junction bases: 4. This CDR3 comprises 13 residues. The CDR3 sequence is CASWDRDYYGYTF. Written as DNA, the CDR3 is TGTGCCAGTTGGGACAGGGACTACTATGGCTACACCTTC. Complete variable domain (other parts from reference TRBV19 and TRBJ1-2): DGGITQSPKYLFRKEGQNVTLSCEQNLNHDAMYWYRQDPGQGLRLIYYSQIVNDFQKGDIAEGYSVSREKKESFPLTVTSAQKNPTAFYLCASWDRDYYGYTFGSGTRLTVV.

This CDR3 reads CASSSPGGRDSPLHF. CDR3 in DNA: TGTGCCAGCAGCTCACCGGGGGGCAGGGATTCACCCCTCCACTTT. The chain joins TRBV5-5 to TRBJ1-6; D perhaps matches TRBD1 (6 bases). This CDR3 has 15 amino acids. The germline gives CDR1 SGHKS, CDR2 YYEKEE (reference sequence). V was cut by 3 bases and J by 8 bases, with 15 bases left in between. The full variable domain, rest sourced from reference TRBV5-5 and TRBJ1-6, is DAGVTQSPTHLIKTRGQQVTLRCSPISGHKSVSWYQQVLGQGPQFIFQYYEKEERGRGNFPDRFSARQFPNYSSELNVNALLLGDSALYLCASSSPGGRDSPLHFGNGTRLTVT.

V and J are TRBV21-1 and TRBJ1-1. TRBV21-1 is a recognized pseudogene. CDR3 length: 16 residues. CDR3: CASSSPFRVMNTEAFF. Written as DNA, the CDR3 is TGTGCCAGCAGCAGCCCCTTTCGGGTGATGAACACTGAAGCTTTCTTT.

The chain uses TRBV20-1 and TRBJ2-1; D ambiguous. Trimming removed 6 bases from V and 5 bases from J, with 8 bases in between. Germline loops: CDR1 DFQATT, CDR2 SNEGSKA (reference sequence). The CDR3 runs 11 residues. CDR3 amino acids: CSAQTHNEQFF. Written as DNA, the CDR3 is TGCAGTGCCCAGACACACAATGAGCAGTTCTTC.

The chain carries TRBV15 and TRBJ2-5; TRBD2 matches 8 bases. V dropped 5 bases and J dropped 6; count of bases not matched to a gene: 23. Germline CDR1 LNHNV, CDR2 YYDKDF (reference sequence). CDR3 length equals 19 residues. DNA of the CDR3: TGTGCCACCAGCCCTGCCTCGTCCGGGGGGGGGCTCCTCGGGAAGACCCAGTACTTC. Its translation: CATSPASSGGGLLGKTQYF.